The TCR beta chain under discussion was sequenced for a study of CD8+ T cells in alopecia areata. Notes on the study in general: Clonality in lesional scalp, especially alopecia totalis/universalis, exceeded that of normal scalp. There were also resident alphabeta T cells of normal skin sequenced in scalp samples.

The CDR3 extends over 14 amino acids. The germline gives CDR1 SGHNT, CDR2 YYREEE (reference sequence). Losses at the gene ends were 3 bases for V and 5 bases for J; bases not matched to a gene: 6. RNA extraction and reverse transcription yielded cDNA as sequencing template. Sequenced by immunoSEQ multiplex PCR; TCRdb stores in-frame clones only, minus some. Of hundreds of thousands of clones listed, under 80% were seen once; the top ten hold around 1.2%. This clone was observed a few times. No antigen is known for it. The chain has TRBV5-4 and TRBJ1-2; 8 bases are shared with TRBD1. This specimen was CD4+ T cells sorted from blood, taken at week 0. This TCR was recovered from a human donor with alopecia areata. CDR3 residues: CASSYGTGAYGYTF. CDR3 DNA sequence: TGTGCCAGCAGCTACGGGACAGGAGCATATGGCTACACCTTC.